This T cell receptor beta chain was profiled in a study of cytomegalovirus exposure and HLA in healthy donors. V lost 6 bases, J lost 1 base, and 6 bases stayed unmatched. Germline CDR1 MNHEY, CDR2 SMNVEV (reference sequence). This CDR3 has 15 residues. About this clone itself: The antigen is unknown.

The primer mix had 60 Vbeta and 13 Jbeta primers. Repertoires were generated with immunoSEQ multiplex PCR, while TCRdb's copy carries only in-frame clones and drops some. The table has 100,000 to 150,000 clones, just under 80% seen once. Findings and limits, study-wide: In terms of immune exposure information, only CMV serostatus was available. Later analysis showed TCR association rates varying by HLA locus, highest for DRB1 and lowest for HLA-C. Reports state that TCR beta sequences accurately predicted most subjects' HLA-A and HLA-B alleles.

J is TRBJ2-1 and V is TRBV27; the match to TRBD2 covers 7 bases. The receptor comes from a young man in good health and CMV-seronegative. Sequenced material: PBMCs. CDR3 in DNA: TGTGCCAGCAGCGTCGAGGGAGGGTCCTACAATGAGCAGTTCTTC. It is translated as CASSVEGGSYNEQFF.